This is a list of T cell receptor beta chains from one sample in a study of shared clonotypes between healthy human individuals. Data came from immunoSEQ multiplex PCR; TCRdb stores just in-frame clones and leaves some out. This table holds 2 million to 2.5 million clones, about nine tenths found once. The sample was naive CD4+ T cells from PBMCs. Receptors originate from a man aged 18-30 years in good health. Some clones in this sample may be carry-over from other donors' samples. Each CDR3 is given with its conserved first and last residue. D genes are given only for firm matches. Clone size, where shown, is once, few, many, or a class for clones that have expanded.

CDR3 protein	CDR3 DNA	clone size	V gene	J gene	D gene
CSVAGSFGNTIYF	TGCAGCGTCGCAGGGAGCTTTGGAAACACCATATATTTT	.	TRBV29-1	TRBJ1-3	.
CAGAYRELYGYTF	TGTGCCGGTGCATACAGGGAACTCTATGGCTACACCTTC	.	TRBV6-1	TRBJ1-2	.
CASSLLFRGGYEQYF	TGTGCCAGCAGCTTACTCTTTCGGGGGGGTTACGAGCAGTACTTC	.	TRBV7-2	TRBJ2-7	TRBD2
CASSQDFRSNEQFF	TGCGCCAGCAGCCAAGATTTTCGCAGCAATGAGCAGTTCTTC	.	TRBV4-1	TRBJ2-1	.
CASSIDRGELPQHF	TGTGCCAGTAGTATAGATCGTGGCGAGCTGCCCCAGCATTTT	.	TRBV19	TRBJ1-5	.
CASSLAGQLRGQPQHF	TGTGCCAGCAGCTTAGCGGGACAGCTAAGGGGTCAGCCCCAGCATTTT	once	TRBV7-2	TRBJ1-5	TRBD1
CASHGVASYNEQFF	TGTGCCAGCCACGGGGTAGCGTCTTACAATGAGCAGTTCTTC	.	TRBV28	TRBJ2-1	.
CSAGRKNIQYF	TGCAGTGCTGGTCGAAAAAACATTCAGTACTTC	.	TRBV20-1	TRBJ2-4	.
CASRSPTGLNEKLFF	TGTGCCAGCAGATCCCCGACTGGGCTAAATGAAAAACTGTTTTTT	once	TRBV7-9	TRBJ1-4	.
CASSLSRWARAFF	TGTGCCAGCAGTTTATCCCGTTGGGCCAGAGCTTTCTTT	once	TRBV27	TRBJ1-1	.
CASSFLGGRNEQYF	TGTGCCAGCAGTTTTCTTGGCGGGAGGAACGAGCAGTACTTC	.	TRBV28	TRBJ2-7	TRBD2
CASTQDRGFGSNQPQHF	TGTGCCAGCACTCAGGACAGGGGTTTCGGTAGCAATCAGCCCCAGCATTTT	.	TRBV7-8	TRBJ1-5	TRBD1
CSVEDRPSGTNEQFF	TGCAGCGTTGAAGATCGCCCTAGCGGGACCAATGAGCAGTTCTTC	.	TRBV29-1	TRBJ2-1	TRBD2
CASSLRGLRITGNTIYF	TGTGCCAGCAGCTTAAGGGGACTTAGAATCACTGGAAACACCATATATTTT	.	TRBV7-2	TRBJ1-3	.
CASSLHMVGYTF	TGTGCCAGCAGCTTACATATGGTTGGCTACACCTTC	.	TRBV7-9	TRBJ1-2	.
CASSDGTETYEQYF	TGTGCCAGCTCAGACGGGACGGAAACCTACGAGCAGTACTTC	.	TRBV18	TRBJ2-7	.
CASSSSRNEQFF	TGTGCCAGTAGTTCGTCTAGGAATGAGCAGTTCTTC	.	TRBV19	TRBJ2-1	.
CSLTATHDLQVSTNEKLFF	TGCAGCCTCACGGCAACCCACGATCTTCAGGTGTCAACTAATGAAAAACTGTTTTTT	.	TRBV29-1	TRBJ1-4	.
CASSPALGGAGNTIYF	TGTGCCAGCTCACCAGCTTTAGGGGGAGCTGGAAACACCATATATTTT	.	TRBV18	TRBJ1-3	.
CASSEGGGWSEQYF	TGTGCCAGCAGTGAAGGGGGCGGCTGGTCCGAGCAGTACTTC	once	TRBV2	TRBJ2-7	.
CSAGDRGRYF	TGCAGTGCTGGAGACAGGGGACGGTACTTC	.	TRBV20-1	TRBJ2-7	TRBD1
CASSFNPRIIYEQYF	TGTGCCAGCAGTTTTAACCCTAGGATTATCTACGAGCAGTACTTC	.	TRBV28	TRBJ2-7	.
CASSTGTDLGYTF	TGTGCCAGCAGTACCGGGACAGACTTGGGCTACACCTTC	.	TRBV27	TRBJ1-2	TRBD1
CASSLAGLQETQYF	TGTGCCAGCAGCTTAGCGGGGCTTCAAGAGACCCAGTACTTC	.	TRBV11-2	TRBJ2-5	.
CASSRREGWSGELFF	TGTGCCAGCAGCCGCCGGGAGGGGTGGTCCGGGGAGCTGTTTTTT	.	TRBV5-4	TRBJ2-2	TRBD2
CASSLQFEQYF	TGTGCCAGCAGTCTCCAGTTCGAGCAGTACTTC	.	TRBV28	TRBJ2-7	.
CAISDSTGPNEKLFF	TGTGCCATCAGTGACTCGACAGGGCCTAATGAAAAACTGTTTTTT	.	TRBV10-3	TRBJ1-4	TRBD1
CASSARGLRETQYF	TGTGCCAGCAGCGCCAGGGGGCTTCGGGAGACCCAGTACTTC	.	TRBV9	TRBJ2-5	TRBD1
CASTQGVRGNTEAFF	TGTGCCAGCACCCAAGGGGTAAGAGGGAACACTGAAGCTTTCTTT	.	TRBV14	TRBJ1-1	.
CASSIGLAGWKNTGELFF	TGTGCCAGTAGTATTGGACTAGCGGGATGGAAGAACACCGGGGAGCTGTTTTTT	.	TRBV19	TRBJ2-2	TRBD2
CASSLAGSPLHF	TGTGCCAGCAGCCTGGCGGGGTCACCCCTCCACTTT	.	TRBV7-9	TRBJ1-6	.
CASSTGQGARDEQFF	TGTGCCAGCAGTACTGGACAGGGGGCAAGGGATGAGCAGTTCTTC	.	TRBV28	TRBJ2-1	TRBD1
CASSLTTDQPQHF	TGCGCCAGCAGCTTAACGACAGATCAGCCCCAGCATTTT	.	TRBV5-1	TRBJ1-5	.
CASSQEWFRSLNSPLHF	TGCGCCAGCAGCCAAGAGTGGTTCCGTTCTCTGAATTCACCCCTCCACTTT	.	TRBV4-1	TRBJ1-6	.
CASSPTTPGSTDTQYF	TGTGCCAGCTCACCAACGACCCCAGGAAGCACAGATACGCAGTATTTT	.	TRBV18	TRBJ2-3	.
CASSSTTGTGGRRNEQFF	TGTGCCAGCAGCTCAACAACCGGGACAGGGGGCAGGAGAAATGAGCAGTTCTTC	.	TRBV7-9	TRBJ2-1	TRBD1
CAISGGQSTDTQYF	TGTGCCATCAGCGGGGGCCAGAGCACAGATACGCAGTATTTT	.	TRBV10-3	TRBJ2-3	.
CASSQDWWETQYF	TGTGCCAGCAGCCAAGATTGGTGGGAGACCCAGTACTTC	.	TRBV14	TRBJ2-5	.
CASGHPRGSTKLEQYF	TGCGCCAGCGGCCACCCCCGGGGAAGCACGAAACTCGAGCAGTACTTC	.	TRBV5-1	TRBJ2-7	.
CASTLVQGGQPQHF	TGTGCCAGCACCTTAGTTCAGGGGGGTCAGCCCCAGCATTTT	.	TRBV2	TRBJ1-5	TRBD1
CASSLARTFQTF	TGTGCCAGCAGCTTGGCCCGGACATTCCAGACCTTC	.	TRBV5-6	TRBJ1-2	.
CASSQAAVILTSGNTIYF	TGCGCCAGCAGCCAAGCGGCGGTCATCCTCACCTCTGGAAACACCATATATTTT	once	TRBV4-1	TRBJ1-3	.
CASSPGTGVTNEKLFF	TGTGCCAGCAGCCCCGGGACAGGGGTAACTAATGAAAAACTGTTTTTT	.	TRBV5-8	TRBJ1-4	TRBD1
CASSSTPGQGRTDTQYF	TGTGCCAGCAGCTCAACACCTGGACAGGGGCGCACAGATACGCAGTATTTT	.	TRBV7-9	TRBJ2-3	TRBD1
CASSQDDRYQPQHF	TGCGCCAGCAGCCAAGATGACCGCTATCAGCCCCAGCATTTT	.	TRBV4-1	TRBJ1-5	.
CASSGTGSQETQYF	TGCGCCAGCAGCGGTACAGGATCCCAAGAGACCCAGTACTTC	.	TRBV5-1	TRBJ2-5	.
CASSSTGARGQETQYF	TGCGCCAGCAGCAGTACAGGGGCTAGGGGGCAAGAGACCCAGTACTTC	.	TRBV5-1	TRBJ2-5	TRBD1
CASSVRPGDTQYF	TGCGCCAGCAGCGTCCGACCCGGGGATACGCAGTATTTT	.	TRBV10-2	TRBJ2-3	.
CAWSVQGASDNEKLFF	TGTGCCTGGAGTGTACAGGGGGCTTCAGACAATGAAAAACTGTTTTTT	.	TRBV30	TRBJ1-4	TRBD1
CATSPTHGLIADTQYF	TGTGCCACCAGCCCGACCCACGGACTAATAGCAGATACGCAGTATTTT	.	TRBV15	TRBJ2-3	.
CASSLDISGMAEAFF	TGTGCCAGCAGCTTAGATATTTCGGGTATGGCTGAAGCTTTCTTT	.	TRBV11-1	TRBJ1-1	.
CSVGLSSGNTIYF	TGCAGCGTTGGCCTTTCCTCTGGAAACACCATATATTTT	.	TRBV29-1	TRBJ1-3	.
CSVVRGTEAFF	TGCAGCGTTGTTCGGGGCACTGAAGCTTTCTTT	.	TRBV29-1	TRBJ1-1	.
CASSERQTLNYEQYF	TGTGCCAGCAGTGAAAGACAGACTCTGAACTACGAGCAGTACTTC	.	TRBV2	TRBJ2-7	.
CSVDPLATGNTIYF	TGCAGCGTTGACCCACTCGCGACTGGAAACACCATATATTTT	.	TRBV29-1	TRBJ1-3	.
CASSLGQGSSGNTIYF	TGCGCCAGCAGCTTGGGACAGGGAAGTTCTGGAAACACCATATATTTT	.	TRBV5-1	TRBJ1-3	TRBD1
CASSLMAAASYEQYF	TGTGCCAGCAGTTTAATGGCAGCCGCATCCTACGAGCAGTACTTC	.	TRBV27	TRBJ2-7	.
CASSREGRGFEQYF	TGTGCCAGCAGTCGGGAAGGCAGGGGGTTTGAGCAGTACTTC	once	TRBV25-1	TRBJ2-7	TRBD1
CASRSPLTGGDTGELFF	TGTGCCAGCAGGAGCCCCTTGACAGGGGGGGACACCGGGGAGCTGTTTTTT	.	TRBV2	TRBJ2-2	TRBD1